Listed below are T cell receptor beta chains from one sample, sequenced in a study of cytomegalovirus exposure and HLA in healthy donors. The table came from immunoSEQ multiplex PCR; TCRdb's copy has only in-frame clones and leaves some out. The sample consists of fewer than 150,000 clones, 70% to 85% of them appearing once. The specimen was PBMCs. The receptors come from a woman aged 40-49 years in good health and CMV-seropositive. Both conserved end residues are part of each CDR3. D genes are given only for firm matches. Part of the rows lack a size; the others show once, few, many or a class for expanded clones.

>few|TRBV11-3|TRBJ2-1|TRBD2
TGTGCCAGCAGCTTCAGGGGACTAGCGGGAGGGGACAATGAGCAGTTCTTC
CASSFRGLAGGDNEQFF
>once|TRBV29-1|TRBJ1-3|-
TGCAGCGTTCGGGGGACCTCTGGAAACACCATATATTTT
CSVRGTSGNTIYF
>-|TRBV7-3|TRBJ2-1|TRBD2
TGTGCCAGCAGCCCCCCCGGGGGGGCGGGTGAGCAGTTCTTC
CASSPPGGAGEQFF
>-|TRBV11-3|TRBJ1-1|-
TGTGCCAGCAGCTTAAGGAGGGGACCTGAAGCTTTCTTT
CASSLRRGPEAFF
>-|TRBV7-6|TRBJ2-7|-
TGTGCCAGCAGCGCTTACGGGGTCGGCGAGCAGTACTTC
CASSAYGVGEQYF
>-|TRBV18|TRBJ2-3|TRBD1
TGTGCCAGCTCACGGACAGGGGGCGGGGATACGCAGTATTTT
CASSRTGGGDTQYF
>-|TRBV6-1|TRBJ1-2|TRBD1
TGTGCCAGCAGTGAAGCCGGGGGAGACAGGGGCTATGGCTACACCTTC
CASSEAGGDRGYGYTF
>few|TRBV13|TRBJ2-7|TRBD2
TGTGCCAGCAGTTCCCCCCCGCAGCGGGGGGGATACGAGCAGTACTTC
CASSSPPQRGGYEQYF
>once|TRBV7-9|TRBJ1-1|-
TGTTCCAGCAGCGTACACAGGGACCTGAACACTGAAGCTTTCTTT
CSSSVHRDLNTEAFF
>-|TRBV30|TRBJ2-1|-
TGTGCCTGGAGTGGGGCCCGGACAAGGATGTACAATGAGCAGTTCTTC
CAWSGARTRMYNEQFF
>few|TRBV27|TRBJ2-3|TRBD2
TGTGCCAGCAATACCCCCGAGCGGGGACCAGATACGCAGTATTTT
CASNTPERGPDTQYF